Listed below are T cell receptor beta chains from one sample, sequenced in a study of blood T cell repertoires in COVID-19. The data were produced by immunoSEQ multiplex PCR, yet TCRdb's version contains in-frame clones alone and is incomplete. The table shows tens of thousands of clones, with roughly 90% occurring only once. Sequencing was carried out using peripheral blood. The receptors come from a man aged 50 or older with active or convalescent COVID-19. The CDR3 runs from the conserved cysteine through the conserved F or W. Each record gives: CDR3 DNA, CDR3 protein, D gene, clone size, J gene, CDR3 length, V gene. A D gene is named only where the DNA matches it firmly. Clone size is stated in some rows and not others, as once, few, many or a class when expanded.

CDR3nt: TGTGCCAGCTCTCACAATGGGGACAGCTCCTACGAGCAGTACTTC
CDR3aa: CASSHNGDSSYEQYF
d_gene: TRBD1
abundance: .
j_gene: TRBJ2-7
len: 15
v_gene: TRBV18

CDR3nt: TGTGCCAGCAGGGCGACAGGAGGAGAGGATGGCTACACCTTC
CDR3aa: CASRATGGEDGYTF
d_gene: .
abundance: .
j_gene: TRBJ1-2
len: 14
v_gene: TRBV6-5

CDR3nt: TGTGCCAGCAGTGATACGGCTCTGGGAGGGCCCCAGCATTTT
CDR3aa: CASSDTALGGPQHF
d_gene: .
abundance: few
j_gene: TRBJ1-5
len: 14
v_gene: TRBV2

CDR3nt: TGTGCCAGCAGCTCACAGGGGCGGCAAAGCTCCTACAATGAGCAGTTCTTC
CDR3aa: CASSSQGRQSSYNEQFF
d_gene: TRBD1
abundance: .
j_gene: TRBJ2-1
len: 17
v_gene: TRBV7-2

CDR3nt: TGTGCCAGCAGCCAAGATCGCTCTGGGGCCAACGTCCTGACTTTC
CDR3aa: CASSQDRSGANVLTF
d_gene: .
abundance: .
j_gene: TRBJ2-6
len: 15
v_gene: TRBV3-1/TRBV3-2

CDR3nt: TGCGCCAGCAGCACCGACAGGGGGCGCGACACCGGGGAGCTGTTTTTT
CDR3aa: CASSTDRGRDTGELFF
d_gene: TRBD1
abundance: .
j_gene: TRBJ2-2
len: 16
v_gene: TRBV5-1

CDR3nt: TGCGCCAGCAGCCAAGCTGGGACAGGGATATACCAAGAGACCCAGTACTTC
CDR3aa: CASSQAGTGIYQETQYF
d_gene: TRBD1
abundance: .
j_gene: TRBJ2-5
len: 17
v_gene: TRBV5-1

CDR3nt: TGTGCCAGCAGCGTATGGACTAGCAGATACACAGATACGCAGTATTTT
CDR3aa: CASSVWTSRYTDTQYF
d_gene: TRBD2
abundance: .
j_gene: TRBJ2-3
len: 16
v_gene: TRBV7-2

CDR3nt: TGTGCCAGCAGAGGGGACAGGGTAGGCACAGATACGCAGTATTTT
CDR3aa: CASRGDRVGTDTQYF
d_gene: TRBD1
abundance: .
j_gene: TRBJ2-3
len: 15
v_gene: TRBV5-4

CDR3nt: TGCGCCAGCAGCGAAGGACAGGAGAATGAAAAACTGTTTTTT
CDR3aa: CASSEGQENEKLFF
d_gene: TRBD1
abundance: .
j_gene: TRBJ1-4
len: 14
v_gene: TRBV5-1

CDR3nt: TGTGCCAGCAGTGACATACTCACGGAGACCCAGTACTTC
CDR3aa: CASSDILTETQYF
d_gene: .
abundance: .
j_gene: TRBJ2-5
len: 13
v_gene: TRBV6-1

CDR3nt: TGTGCCAGTAGGGACAGGGGCTACAATCAGCCCCAGCATTTT
CDR3aa: CASRDRGYNQPQHF
d_gene: TRBD1
abundance: .
j_gene: TRBJ1-5
len: 14
v_gene: TRBV19

CDR3nt: TGCGCCAGTCGACAGGGGGATAACTATGGCTACACCTTC
CDR3aa: CASRQGDNYGYTF
d_gene: TRBD1
abundance: .
j_gene: TRBJ1-2
len: 13
v_gene: TRBV5-1

CDR3nt: TGTGCCAGCAGTTACTCCGAGACTTACGACGAGCAGTACTTC
CDR3aa: CASSYSETYDEQYF
d_gene: .
abundance: .
j_gene: TRBJ2-7
len: 14
v_gene: TRBV6-5

CDR3nt: TGTGCCAGCAGCTTAAAAGGTTCAGGGTCTGAGACCCAGTACTTC
CDR3aa: CASSLKGSGSETQYF
d_gene: .
abundance: .
j_gene: TRBJ2-5
len: 15
v_gene: TRBV11-2

CDR3nt: TGTGCCAGCAGCTTAGAAAGGGGGAAGTATAGCAATCAGCCCCAGCATTTT
CDR3aa: CASSLERGKYSNQPQHF
d_gene: .
abundance: .
j_gene: TRBJ1-5
len: 17
v_gene: TRBV7-9

CDR3nt: TGTGCCAGCAGTGAATTGGCTGGCGAGGATGGCTACACCTTC
CDR3aa: CASSELAGEDGYTF
d_gene: .
abundance: .
j_gene: TRBJ1-2
len: 14
v_gene: TRBV6-1

CDR3nt: TGTGCCAGCAGCCCGACAGGGGGAGGTGAAAAACTGTTTTTT
CDR3aa: CASSPTGGGEKLFF
d_gene: TRBD1
abundance: .
j_gene: TRBJ1-4
len: 14
v_gene: TRBV3-1/TRBV3-2

CDR3nt: TGCGCCACCAGGGACAGGTTCCCATACGAGCAGTACTTC
CDR3aa: CATRDRFPYEQYF
d_gene: TRBD1
abundance: .
j_gene: TRBJ2-7
len: 13
v_gene: TRBV10-2

CDR3nt: TGTGCCAGCTCACCAGGGACAGACTTTACCTCCTATAATTCACCCCTCCACTTT
CDR3aa: CASSPGTDFTSYNSPLHF
d_gene: TRBD1
abundance: once
j_gene: TRBJ1-6
len: 18
v_gene: TRBV18

CDR3nt: TGCGCCAGCAGCCAAGTCCTAGCGGCGCCAGAGACCCAGTACTTC
CDR3aa: CASSQVLAAPETQYF
d_gene: TRBD2
abundance: .
j_gene: TRBJ2-5
len: 15
v_gene: TRBV4-3

CDR3nt: TGTGCCAGCATCGGACAGACGACGTCCAATGAGCAGTTCTTC
CDR3aa: CASIGQTTSNEQFF
d_gene: .
abundance: .
j_gene: TRBJ2-1
len: 14
v_gene: TRBV2

CDR3nt: TGTGCCAGCAGCTTGCAACAGGGGAACAATCAGCCCCAGCATTTT
CDR3aa: CASSLQQGNNQPQHF
d_gene: TRBD1
abundance: .
j_gene: TRBJ1-5
len: 15
v_gene: TRBV7-8

CDR3nt: TGTGCCAGCAGTACAACAGGGTATTCACCCCTCCACTTT
CDR3aa: CASSTTGYSPLHF
d_gene: .
abundance: .
j_gene: TRBJ1-6
len: 13
v_gene: TRBV2

CDR3nt: TGTGCCAGCAGCCCATATAGCGGGAGCTCCTACAATGAGCAGTTCTTC
CDR3aa: CASSPYSGSSYNEQFF
d_gene: TRBD2
abundance: .
j_gene: TRBJ2-1
len: 16
v_gene: TRBV28

CDR3nt: TGCGCCAGCACCGATGGGACGGGAGGATACACCTTC
CDR3aa: CASTDGTGGYTF
d_gene: .
abundance: once
j_gene: TRBJ1-2
len: 12
v_gene: TRBV10-2

CDR3nt: TGTGCCACCAGCACTAGCGGGCTTTACAATGAGCAGTTCTTC
CDR3aa: CATSTSGLYNEQFF
d_gene: TRBD2
abundance: .
j_gene: TRBJ2-1
len: 14
v_gene: TRBV24-1

CDR3nt: TGTGCCAGCAGCAATCGGGGTTTCAATTCACCCCTCCACTTT
CDR3aa: CASSNRGFNSPLHF
d_gene: .
abundance: .
j_gene: TRBJ1-6
len: 14
v_gene: TRBV7-2

CDR3nt: TGCGCCAGCAGCTCCTCCGGGACAGGAGCTTACGAGCAGTACTTC
CDR3aa: CASSSSGTGAYEQYF
d_gene: TRBD1
abundance: .
j_gene: TRBJ2-7
len: 15
v_gene: TRBV5-1

CDR3nt: TGTGCCAGCAGTTACTCGAGTGATCAGCCCCAGCATTTT
CDR3aa: CASSYSSDQPQHF
d_gene: .
abundance: .
j_gene: TRBJ1-5
len: 13
v_gene: TRBV6-5

CDR3nt: TGTGCCAGCAGTCCCCGGGGGGGCCTAAACTACGAGCAGTACTTC
CDR3aa: CASSPRGGLNYEQYF
d_gene: TRBD2
abundance: .
j_gene: TRBJ2-7
len: 15
v_gene: TRBV2

CDR3nt: TGTGCCAGCAGTTACACAGGGTCAAGCTACGAGCAGTACTTC
CDR3aa: CASSYTGSSYEQYF
d_gene: .
abundance: .
j_gene: TRBJ2-7
len: 14
v_gene: TRBV6-5

CDR3nt: TGTGCCAGCAGCGGACTATCAAACACAGATACGCAGTATTTT
CDR3aa: CASSGLSNTDTQYF
d_gene: .
abundance: .
j_gene: TRBJ2-3
len: 14
v_gene: TRBV7-8

CDR3nt: TGTGCCAGCAGCTTCGGGGGATCTGGGGCCAACGTCCTGACTTTC
CDR3aa: CASSFGGSGANVLTF
d_gene: .
abundance: .
j_gene: TRBJ2-6
len: 15
v_gene: TRBV7-2

CDR3nt: TGTGCCAGCAGCCCAGAGGGGCCCCAGCATTTT
CDR3aa: CASSPEGPQHF
d_gene: .
abundance: .
j_gene: TRBJ1-5
len: 11
v_gene: TRBV12-3/TRBV12-4

CDR3nt: TGTGCCAGCAGCCAAGGGGAGGCAGGGCCCCAAGAGACCCAGTACTTC
CDR3aa: CASSQGEAGPQETQYF
d_gene: .
abundance: .
j_gene: TRBJ2-5
len: 16
v_gene: TRBV3-1/TRBV3-2

CDR3nt: TGTGCCAGTAGTATAAGGGCGGGAGGGATTGGTGAGCAGTTCTTC
CDR3aa: CASSIRAGGIGEQFF
d_gene: TRBD2
abundance: once
j_gene: TRBJ2-1
len: 15
v_gene: TRBV19